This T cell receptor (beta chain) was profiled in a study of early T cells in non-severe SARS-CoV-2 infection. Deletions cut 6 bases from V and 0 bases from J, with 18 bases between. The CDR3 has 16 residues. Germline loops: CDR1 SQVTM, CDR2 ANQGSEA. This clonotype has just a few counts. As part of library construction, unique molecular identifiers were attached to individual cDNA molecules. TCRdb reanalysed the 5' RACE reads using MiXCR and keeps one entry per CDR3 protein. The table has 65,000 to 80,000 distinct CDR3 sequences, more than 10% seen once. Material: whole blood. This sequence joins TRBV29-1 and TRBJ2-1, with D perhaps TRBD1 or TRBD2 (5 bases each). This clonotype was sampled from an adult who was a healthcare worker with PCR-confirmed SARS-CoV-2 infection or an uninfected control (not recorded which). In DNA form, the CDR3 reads TGCAGCGTCCACGAAGCCGGGACGGACTCCTACAATGAGCAGTTCTTC. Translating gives CSVHEAGTDSYNEQFF.